A selection of T cell receptor beta chains follows, all from one sample in a study of T cell responses to AZD1222 COVID-19 vaccine. TCRdb keeps only in-frame clones here, not all; method: immunoSEQ multiplex PCR. The sample shows over 100,000 clones, roughly 88% of them seen only once. The material was peripheral blood, obtained on day 0 of AZD1222 vaccination. These receptors all come from an adult in good health. Both conserved end residues are part of each CDR3. D genes are given only for firm matches. Not all rows give a size; the values are once, few, many and, for expanded clones, a class.

v_gene	d_gene	j_gene	abundance	CDR3nt	CDR3aa
TRBV10-3	TRBD2	TRBJ2-3	.	TGTGCCATCAGCCTAGCGGGGGGGTCCACAGATACGCAGTATTTT	CAISLAGGSTDTQYF
TRBV5-4	.	TRBJ2-3	few	TGTGCCAGCAGCCCTCCCTCCGCAGATACGCAGTATTTT	CASSPPSADTQYF
TRBV5-6	.	TRBJ1-5	.	TGTGCCAGCAGCCTAGGCGGACGGATCAATCAGCCCCAGCATTTT	CASSLGGRINQPQHF
TRBV19	TRBD1	TRBJ1-2	.	TGTGCCAGTAGTAGTGCCGGGACAGGGCTGTTACAAAATGGCTACACCTTC	CASSSAGTGLLQNGYTF
TRBV7-2	TRBD2	TRBJ2-1	.	TGTGCCAGCAGGGAAGGCGGGAGCGCGGCTTACAATGAGCAGTTCTTC	CASREGGSAAYNEQFF
TRBV9	.	TRBJ1-2	.	TGTGCCAGCAGCGGATCAACAGGGATCCCTAATCCGGGGTCCGCTTTCTATGGCTACACCTTC	CASSGSTGIPNPGSAFYGYTF
TRBV12-3/TRBV12-4	.	TRBJ1-3	.	TGTGCCAGCAGGCGGACAGCCGGAAACACCATATATTTT	CASRRTAGNTIYF
TRBV7-8	.	TRBJ1-5	.	TGTGCCAGCAGCTTAGCGATGGGCCCCAATCAGCCCCAGCATTTT	CASSLAMGPNQPQHF
TRBV5-8	TRBD1	TRBJ1-4	.	TGTGCCAGCAGCTTGGAAGGGACAGGGCCTGAAAAACTGTTTTTT	CASSLEGTGPEKLFF
TRBV5-1	.	TRBJ1-1	.	TGCGCCAGCAGCTTGGGCGCAGCGAGCGCGACTGAAGCTTTCTTT	CASSLGAASATEAFF
TRBV18	.	TRBJ1-1	.	TGTGCCAGCTCACCACGGGGGCAGGTGAACACTGAAGCTTTCTTT	CASSPRGQVNTEAFF
TRBV3-1/TRBV3-2	TRBD2	TRBJ2-1	.	TGTGCCAGCAGCCCGCGGGGGAGGAGCTCCTACAATGAGCAGTTCTTC	CASSPRGRSSYNEQFF
TRBV11-2	.	TRBJ1-1	.	TGTGCCAGCAGCTTAATTAGGATGAACACTGAAGCTTTCTTT	CASSLIRMNTEAFF
TRBV5-5	.	TRBJ2-6	.	TGTGCCAGCAGCTTGGTGCGGCCGGAGGCTTCTGGGGCCAACGTCCTGACTTTC	CASSLVRPEASGANVLTF
TRBV19	.	TRBJ1-1	.	TGTGCCAGTAGTACAGACTACAGGGCCGGAGTTACTGAAGCTTTCTTT	CASSTDYRAGVTEAFF
TRBV7-3	.	TRBJ2-1	.	TGTGCCAGCAGCTTATTTAGTCTTCCCGGCAATGAGCAGTTCTTC	CASSLFSLPGNEQFF
TRBV7-3	.	TRBJ1-2	.	TGTGCCAGCAGCTCCCGGGTCGATCTCTATGGCTACACCTTC	CASSSRVDLYGYTF
TRBV4-1	.	TRBJ1-1	.	TGCGCCAGCAGCCAAGGCCCCCGACGGGCCAGGGCCACTGAAGCTTTCTTT	CASSQGPRRARATEAFF
TRBV11-3	TRBD1	TRBJ2-5	.	TGTGCCAGCAGTCGGGACAGCCAAGAGACCCAGTACTTC	CASSRDSQETQYF
TRBV14	.	TRBJ1-2	.	TGTGCCAGCAGCCAAGGAGGACCAGGGTATGGCTACACCTTC	CASSQGGPGYGYTF
TRBV7-2	.	TRBJ1-5	.	TGTGCCAGCAGCTTATGGGGAGATCAGCCCCAGCATTTT	CASSLWGDQPQHF
TRBV27	.	TRBJ2-1	.	TGTGCCAGCAGCTTAGGTACAGGCGTCTACAATGAGCAGTTCTTC	CASSLGTGVYNEQFF
TRBV3-1/TRBV3-2	.	TRBJ1-6	.	TGTGCCAGCAGCGAGGCAGCGGGAAGATCACCCCTCCACTTT	CASSEAAGRSPLHF
TRBV7-3	.	TRBJ2-2	.	TGTGCCAGCAGCTTAATGACGACCGGGGAGCTGTTTTTT	CASSLMTTGELFF
TRBV9	TRBD1	TRBJ1-5	.	TGTGCCAGCAGCGTAGGACAGGGGGCGGGACAGCCCCAGCATTTT	CASSVGQGAGQPQHF
TRBV6-1	.	TRBJ2-7	once	TGTGCCAGCAGTGAAGTTATGGACGCGACCTACGAGCAGTACTTC	CASSEVMDATYEQYF
TRBV27	TRBD1	TRBJ1-2	.	TGTGCCAGCAGCTTACAGGGGGCGCGATATGGCTACACCTTC	CASSLQGARYGYTF
TRBV7-8	.	TRBJ1-2	.	TGTGCCAGCAGCAAACTCCTGGACGCAGGAGCCTATGGCTACACCTTC	CASSKLLDAGAYGYTF
TRBV13	.	TRBJ2-7	.	TGTGCCAGCAGCTTAAGCAGTGACTCCTACGAGCAGTACTTC	CASSLSSDSYEQYF
TRBV2	TRBD2	TRBJ2-7	once	TGTGCCAGCACTACATACAGCGGGGTCCCCTCCTACGAGCAGTACTTC	CASTTYSGVPSYEQYF
TRBV18	.	TRBJ1-2	.	TGTGCCAGCTCACCACCCTCGGGGACCCATGGCTACACCTTC	CASSPPSGTHGYTF
TRBV20-1	.	TRBJ1-1	.	TGCAGTGCTAGGGGGCCACCTGGGGCTTTCTTT	CSARGPPGAFF
TRBV3-1/TRBV3-2	TRBD2	TRBJ2-3	.	TGTGCCAGCAGCCAAGAACTAGCGGGACGCACAGATACGCAGTATTTT	CASSQELAGRTDTQYF
TRBV18	TRBD1	TRBJ1-4	.	TGTGCCAGCGCGAGGGGACAGACAACTAATGAAAAACTGTTTTTT	CASARGQTTNEKLFF
TRBV12-5	TRBD1	TRBJ1-3	.	TGTGCTAGTGGTTTGGCAACAGGGGCTGGAAACACCATATATTTT	CASGLATGAGNTIYF
TRBV4-3	.	TRBJ1-2	.	TGCGCCAGCAGCCAAGACAAAAACAGAGCCTATGGCTACACCTTC	CASSQDKNRAYGYTF
TRBV19	.	TRBJ1-1	many	TGTGCCACTAGTAGGGGACCCCAGGCTTTCTTT	CATSRGPQAFF
TRBV9	TRBD1	TRBJ1-1	.	TGTGCCAGCAGCGTCACAGGGGCGAGTGGCGCTGAAGCTTTCTTT	CASSVTGASGAEAFF
TRBV6-1	.	TRBJ2-2	.	TGTGCCAGCAGTGAACTGGGTTACACCGGGGAGCTGTTTTTT	CASSELGYTGELFF
TRBV7-8	.	TRBJ1-2	.	TGTGCCAGCAGCTTAGCGTCGACAATTGGCTACACCTTC	CASSLASTIGYTF
TRBV6-2/TRBV6-3	TRBD1	TRBJ1-1	.	TGTGCCAGCAGGCCTAGGGGGCGCGCAGCTTTCTTT	CASRPRGRAAFF
TRBV5-1	.	TRBJ2-7	few	TGCGCCAGCAGCCGGGACTCCACCTACGAGCAGTACTTC	CASSRDSTYEQYF